This T cell receptor (beta chain) was sequenced during a study of blood T cell repertoires in COVID-19. In the study overall: The samples span acute and convalescent COVID-19 from the United States, Italy and Spain. Sources were T cells, B-cell-depleted T cells, or PBMCs; the material itself was cDNA or gDNA.

With 6 bases removed from V and 10 bases from J, the gap between germline ends came to 19 bases. CDR3 size: 15 residues. The germline V gene encodes CDR1 KGHSH and CDR2 LQKENI. In the source study's methods: Amplification of reference gene primers was used by the study to estimate nucleated cell counts. Profiled with immunoSEQ multiplex PCR; TCRdb holds only in-frame clones, not every one. The V and J calls and the clone size are those of that table, but D and trimming were determined from the DNA. In the table there are 180,000 or so clones, 81% of which are singletons. This chain links TRBV18 with TRBJ1-6; possibly TRBD1 for D (5 bases). The specimen sequenced was peripheral blood. The TCR originated in a woman between 40 and 55 years old with COVID-19, enrolled during active disease. The CDR3 DNA sequence: TGTGCCAGCTCCTCTGGACTCAGGGAGGGGTCACCCCTCCACTTT. Its translation is CASSSGLREGSPLHF.